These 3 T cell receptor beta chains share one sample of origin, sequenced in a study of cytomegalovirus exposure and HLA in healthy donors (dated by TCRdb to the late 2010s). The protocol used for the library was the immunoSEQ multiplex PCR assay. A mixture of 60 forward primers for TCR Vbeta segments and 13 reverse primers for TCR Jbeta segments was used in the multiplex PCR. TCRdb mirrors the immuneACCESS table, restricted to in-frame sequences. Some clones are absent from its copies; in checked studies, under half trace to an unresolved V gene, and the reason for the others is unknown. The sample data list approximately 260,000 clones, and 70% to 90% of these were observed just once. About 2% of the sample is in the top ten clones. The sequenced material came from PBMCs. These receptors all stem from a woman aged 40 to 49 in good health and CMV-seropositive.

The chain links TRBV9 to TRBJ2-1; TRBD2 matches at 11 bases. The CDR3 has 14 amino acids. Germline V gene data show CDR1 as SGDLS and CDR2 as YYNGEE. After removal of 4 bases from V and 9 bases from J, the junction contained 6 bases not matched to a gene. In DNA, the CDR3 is TGTGCCAGCAGCCACGTACTAGCGGGAGCTGAGCAGTTCTTC. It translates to CASSHVLAGAEQFF. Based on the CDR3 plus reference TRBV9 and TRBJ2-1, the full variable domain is DSGVTQTPKHLITATGQRVTLRCSPRSGDLSVYWYQQSLDQGLQFLIQYYNGEERAKGNILERFSAQQFPDLHSELNLSSLELGDSALYFCASSHVLAGAEQFFGPGTRLTVL.

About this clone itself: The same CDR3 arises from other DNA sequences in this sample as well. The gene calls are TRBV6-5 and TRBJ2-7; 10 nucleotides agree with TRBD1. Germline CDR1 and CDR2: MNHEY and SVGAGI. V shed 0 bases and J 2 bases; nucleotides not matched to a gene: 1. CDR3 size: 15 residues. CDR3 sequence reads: CASSYSGQGPYEQYF. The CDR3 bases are TGTGCCAGCAGTTACTCGGGACAGGGGCCCTACGAGCAGTACTTC.

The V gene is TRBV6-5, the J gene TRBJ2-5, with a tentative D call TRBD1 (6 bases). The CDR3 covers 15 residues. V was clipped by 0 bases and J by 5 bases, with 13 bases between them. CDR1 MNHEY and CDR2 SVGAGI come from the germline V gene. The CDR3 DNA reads TGTGCCAGCAGTTACTCAGGCTGGGGGCAGGAGACCCAGTACTTC. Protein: CASSYSGWGQETQYF.